Presented here are 6 T cell receptor beta chains from one specimen sequenced in a study of control samples from healthy donors and cancer patients. Profiled with immunoSEQ multiplex PCR; TCRdb holds only in-frame clones, not every one. The sample contains about 70,000 clones, about 80% of which appear only once. Sequenced: PBMCs. The source of these receptors is a woman between 45 and 65 years old with lung cancer.

In DNA, the CDR3 is TGTGCCAGCAGCTTAGAACGTGGGTCACCCCTCCACTTT. It encodes CASSLERGSPLHF. The chain recombines TRBV7-9 with TRBJ1-6; D gene ambiguous. Trimming took off 1 base at V and 10 bases at J, with 8 bases between the two ends. CDR1 and CDR2 (germline): SEHNR, FQNEAQ (reference sequence). CDR3 length equals 13 residues.

The J gene is TRBJ2-2, the V gene TRBV6-6; 9 bases line up with TRBD1. Germline assignment: CDR1 MNHNY and CDR2 SVGAGI (reference sequence). V lost 5 bases, J lost 6 bases, and 7 bases stayed unmatched. CDR3 length: 15 residues. The CDR3 DNA reads as TGTGCCAGCAGTAAAAGACAGGGGGGACCCGGGGAGCTGTTTTTT. Protein product: CASSKRQGGPGELFF.

The chain is built from TRBV30 and TRBJ1-4; no definite D call. With 1 base removed from V and 15 bases from J, the gap between germline ends came to 15 bases. Germline V lookup: CDR1 GTSNPN, CDR2 SVGIG (reference sequence). The CDR3 loop spans 12 amino acids. As DNA, the CDR3 is TGTGCCTGGAGTGGGCCCCGTACAGAGGTGTTTTTT. This codes for CAWSGPRTEVFF. The full variable domain, rest sourced from reference TRBV30 and TRBJ1-4, is SQTIHQWPATLVQPVGSPLSLECTVEGTSNPNLYWYRQAAGRGLQLLFYSVGIGQISSEVPQNLSASRPQDRQFILSSKKLLLSDSGFYLCAWSGPRTEVFFGSGTQLSVL.

This clone showed up just once. This rearrangement joins TRBV6-5 to TRBJ1-3; D is perhaps TRBD1 (5 bases). Looked up from germline, CDR1 is MNHEY and CDR2 is SVGAGI. This CDR3 contains 15 residues. Trimming removed 8 bases at V and 4 bases at J, with 18 bases between. The CDR3 bases are TGTGCCAGCCGCGACCCCGGGGGTTCCGGAAACACCATATATTTT. As protein: CASRDPGGSGNTIYF.

The CDR3 protein is CASRTSVGETQYF. DNA for the CDR3: TGTGCCAGCAGAACTAGCGTGGGAGAGACCCAGTACTTC. The V call is TRBV7-6, the J call TRBJ2-5, with 7 bases lining up with TRBD2. This CDR3 is 13 amino acids long. V lost 6 bases and J lost 4; bases outside the gene matches: 5. Germline V gene lookup returns CDR1 SGHVS and CDR2 FNYEAQ.

In its sample, this clone was seen once. This rearrangement joins TRBV4-1 to TRBJ1-5; 7 nucleotides align to TRBD1. The CDR3 runs to 16 residues. Looked up from germline, CDR1 is MGHRA and CDR2 is YSYEKL. Losses at the gene ends were 2 bases for V and 4 bases for J; bases not matched to a gene: 8. The chain's CDR3 is CASSQNFGQENQPQHF. As DNA, the CDR3 is TGCGCCAGCAGCCAAAATTTCGGACAGGAAAATCAGCCCCAGCATTTT.